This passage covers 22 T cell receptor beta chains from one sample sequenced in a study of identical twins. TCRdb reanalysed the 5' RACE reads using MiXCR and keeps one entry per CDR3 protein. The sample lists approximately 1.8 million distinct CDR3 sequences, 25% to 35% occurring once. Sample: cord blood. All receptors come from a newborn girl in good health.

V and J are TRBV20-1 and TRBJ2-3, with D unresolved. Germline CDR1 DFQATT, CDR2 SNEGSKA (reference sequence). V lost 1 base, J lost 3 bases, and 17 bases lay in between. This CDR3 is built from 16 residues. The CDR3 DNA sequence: TGCAGTGCTAGAGCGTTGGGCACTATACGGACAGATACGCAGTATTTT. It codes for CSARALGTIRTDTQYF.

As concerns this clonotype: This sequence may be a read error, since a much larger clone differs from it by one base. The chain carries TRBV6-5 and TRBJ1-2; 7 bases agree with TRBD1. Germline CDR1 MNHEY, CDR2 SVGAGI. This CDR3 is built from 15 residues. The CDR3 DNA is TGTGCCAACAGTTACTCGGTGGCAGGGGGCTATGGCTACACCTTC. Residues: CANSYSVAGGYGYTF.

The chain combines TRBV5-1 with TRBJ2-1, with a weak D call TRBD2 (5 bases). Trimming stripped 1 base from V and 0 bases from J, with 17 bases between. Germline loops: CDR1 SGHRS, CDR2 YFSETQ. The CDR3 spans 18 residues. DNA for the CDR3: TGCGCCAGCAGCTTGTTATGGTCGGACTGGAGCTCCTACAATGAGCAGTTCTTC. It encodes CASSLLWSDWSSYNEQFF. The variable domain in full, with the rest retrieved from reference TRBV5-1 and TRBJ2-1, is KAGVTQTPRYLIKTRGQQVTLSCSPISGHRSVSWYQQTPGQGLQFLFEYFSETQRNKGNFPGRFSGRQFSNSRSEMNVSTLELGDSALYLCASSLLWSDWSSYNEQFFGPGTRLTVL.

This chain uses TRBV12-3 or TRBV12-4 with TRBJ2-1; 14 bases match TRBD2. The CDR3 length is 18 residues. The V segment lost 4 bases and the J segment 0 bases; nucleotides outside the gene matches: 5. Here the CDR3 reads CASSSGLAGVPSYNEQFF. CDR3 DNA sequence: TGTGCCAGCAGTTCGGGACTAGCGGGGGTCCCCTCCTACAATGAGCAGTTCTTC.

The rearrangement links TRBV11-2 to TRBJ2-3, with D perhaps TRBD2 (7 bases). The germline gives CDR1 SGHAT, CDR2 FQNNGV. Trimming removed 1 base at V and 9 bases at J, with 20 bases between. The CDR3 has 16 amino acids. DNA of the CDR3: TGTGCCAGCAGCTTAGTAGAGGGGGGGCCATCTTTGACGCAGTATTTT. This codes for CASSLVEGGPSLTQYF. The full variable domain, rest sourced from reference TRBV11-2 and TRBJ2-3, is EAGVAQSPRYKIIEKRQSVAFWCNPISGHATLYWYQQILGQGPKLLIQFQNNGVVDDSQLPKDRFSAERLKGVDSTLKIQPAKLEDSAVYLCASSLVEGGPSLTQYFGPGTRLTVL.

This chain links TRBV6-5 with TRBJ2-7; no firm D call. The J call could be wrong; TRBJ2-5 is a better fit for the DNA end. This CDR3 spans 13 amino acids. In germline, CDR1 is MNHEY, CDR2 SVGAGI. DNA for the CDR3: TGTGCCAGCAGTTACTCATGGGAAGAGACCCAGTACTTC. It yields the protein CASSYSWEETQYF.

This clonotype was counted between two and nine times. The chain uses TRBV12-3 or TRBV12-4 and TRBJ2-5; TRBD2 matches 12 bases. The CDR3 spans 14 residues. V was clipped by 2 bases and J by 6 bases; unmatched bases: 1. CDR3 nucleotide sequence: TGTGCCAGCAGTTTAACTAGCGGGGGGAAGACCCAGTACTTC. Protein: CASSLTSGGKTQYF.

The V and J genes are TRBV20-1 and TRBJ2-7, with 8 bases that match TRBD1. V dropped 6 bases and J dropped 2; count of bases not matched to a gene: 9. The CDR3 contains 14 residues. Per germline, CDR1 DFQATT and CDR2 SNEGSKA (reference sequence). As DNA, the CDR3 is TGCAGTGCCCCCGGACAGGGAAAGGCCTACGAGCAGTACTTC. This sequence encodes CSAPGQGKAYEQYF.

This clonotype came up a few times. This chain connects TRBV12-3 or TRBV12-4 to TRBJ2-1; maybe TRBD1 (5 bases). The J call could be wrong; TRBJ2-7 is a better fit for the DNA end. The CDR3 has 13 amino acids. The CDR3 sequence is CASSQDIYNEQYF. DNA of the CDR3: TGTGCCAGCAGCCAGGACATCTACAATGAGCAGTACTTC.

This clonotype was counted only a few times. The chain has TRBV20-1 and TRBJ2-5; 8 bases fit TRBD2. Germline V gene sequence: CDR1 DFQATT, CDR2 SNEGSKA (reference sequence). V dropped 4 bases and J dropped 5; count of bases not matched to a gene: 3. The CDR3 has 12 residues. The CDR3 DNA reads TGCAGTGCTACGACTAGCGAGGAGACCCAGTACTTC. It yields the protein CSATTSEETQYF.

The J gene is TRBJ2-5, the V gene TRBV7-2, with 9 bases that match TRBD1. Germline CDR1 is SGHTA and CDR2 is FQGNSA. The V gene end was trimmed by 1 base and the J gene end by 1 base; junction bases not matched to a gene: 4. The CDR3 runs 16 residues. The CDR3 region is CASSLVGTGSQETQYF. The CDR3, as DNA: TGTGCCAGCAGCTTAGTAGGGACAGGGTCCCAAGAGACCCAGTACTTC.

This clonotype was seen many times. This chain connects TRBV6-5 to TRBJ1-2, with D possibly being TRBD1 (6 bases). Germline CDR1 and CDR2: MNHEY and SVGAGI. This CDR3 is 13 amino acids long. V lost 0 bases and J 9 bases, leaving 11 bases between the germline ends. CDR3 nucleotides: TGTGCCAGCAGTTACTCCAACAGGGAGAGCTACACCTTC. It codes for CASSYSNRESYTF.

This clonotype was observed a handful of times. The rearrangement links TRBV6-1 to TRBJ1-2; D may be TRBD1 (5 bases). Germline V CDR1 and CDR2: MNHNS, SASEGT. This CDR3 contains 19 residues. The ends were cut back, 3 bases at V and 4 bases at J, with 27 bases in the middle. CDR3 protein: CASSDPDAGKGWRGYGYTF. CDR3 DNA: TGTGCCAGCAGTGATCCGGACGCCGGGAAGGGATGGAGGGGCTATGGCTACACCTTC.

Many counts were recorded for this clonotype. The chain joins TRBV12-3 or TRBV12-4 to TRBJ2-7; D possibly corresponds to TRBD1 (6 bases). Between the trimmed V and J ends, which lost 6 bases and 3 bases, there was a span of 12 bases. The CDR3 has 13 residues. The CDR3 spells CASSLDRIYEQYF. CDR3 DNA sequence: TGTGCCAGCAGCCTCGACAGGATCTACGAGCAGTACTTC.

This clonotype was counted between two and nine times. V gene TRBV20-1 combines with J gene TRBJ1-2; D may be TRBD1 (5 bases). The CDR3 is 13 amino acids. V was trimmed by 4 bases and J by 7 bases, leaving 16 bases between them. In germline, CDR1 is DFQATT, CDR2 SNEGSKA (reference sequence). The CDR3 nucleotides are TGCAGTGCTATTTTAGGGGCGACGGGTGGCTACACCTTC. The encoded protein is CSAILGATGGYTF.

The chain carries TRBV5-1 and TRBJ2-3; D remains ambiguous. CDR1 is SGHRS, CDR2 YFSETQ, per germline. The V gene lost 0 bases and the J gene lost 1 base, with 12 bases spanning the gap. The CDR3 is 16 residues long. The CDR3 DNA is TGCGCCAGCAGCTTGGCCCAGGCGGTGGGCACAGATACGCAGTATTTT. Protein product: CASSLAQAVGTDTQYF.

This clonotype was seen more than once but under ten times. The CDR3 protein is CSTGQGRTEAFF. The DNA of the CDR3 is TGCAGCACAGGACAGGGCCGGACTGAAGCTTTCTTT. The chain joins TRBV29-1 to TRBJ1-1; 8 nucleotides agree with TRBD1. The CDR3 loop spans 12 amino acids. V lost 8 bases, J lost 5 bases, and 7 bases stayed unmatched. Germline V CDR1 and CDR2: SQVTM, ANQGSEA.

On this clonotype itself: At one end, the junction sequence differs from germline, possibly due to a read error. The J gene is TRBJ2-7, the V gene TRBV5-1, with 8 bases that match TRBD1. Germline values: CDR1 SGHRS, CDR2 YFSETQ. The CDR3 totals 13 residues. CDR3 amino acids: CAGSLDRVREQYF. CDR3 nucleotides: TGCGCCGGCAGCTTGGACAGGGTCCGGGAGCAGTACTTC.

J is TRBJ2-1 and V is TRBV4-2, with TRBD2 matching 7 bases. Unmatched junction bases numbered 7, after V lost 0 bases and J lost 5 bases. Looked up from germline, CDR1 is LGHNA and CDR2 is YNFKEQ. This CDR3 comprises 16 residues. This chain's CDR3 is CASSQDGGSSHNEQFF. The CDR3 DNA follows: TGTGCCAGCAGCCAAGACGGCGGGAGTTCTCACAATGAGCAGTTCTTC.

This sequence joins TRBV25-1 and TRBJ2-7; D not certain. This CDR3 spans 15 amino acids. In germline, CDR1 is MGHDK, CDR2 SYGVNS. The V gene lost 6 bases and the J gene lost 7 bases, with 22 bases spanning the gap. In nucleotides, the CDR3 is TGTGCCAGCAGCCCCGATGGTAATTGGTACAATGAGCAGTACTTC. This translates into CASSPDGNWYNEQYF.

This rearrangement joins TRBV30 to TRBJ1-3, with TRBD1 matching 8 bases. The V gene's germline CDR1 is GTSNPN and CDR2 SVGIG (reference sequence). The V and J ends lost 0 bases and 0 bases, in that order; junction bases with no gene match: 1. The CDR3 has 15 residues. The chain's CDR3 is CAWSVGTGSGNTIYF. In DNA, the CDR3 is TGTGCCTGGAGTGTAGGGACAGGCTCTGGAAACACCATATATTTT.

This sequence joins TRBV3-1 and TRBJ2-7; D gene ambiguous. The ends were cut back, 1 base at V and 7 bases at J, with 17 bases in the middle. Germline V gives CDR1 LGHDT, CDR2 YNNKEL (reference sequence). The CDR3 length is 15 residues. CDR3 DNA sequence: TGTGCCAGCAGCCAAGTTTTTACGGCCTACAATGAGCAGTACTTC. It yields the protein CASSQVFTAYNEQYF.